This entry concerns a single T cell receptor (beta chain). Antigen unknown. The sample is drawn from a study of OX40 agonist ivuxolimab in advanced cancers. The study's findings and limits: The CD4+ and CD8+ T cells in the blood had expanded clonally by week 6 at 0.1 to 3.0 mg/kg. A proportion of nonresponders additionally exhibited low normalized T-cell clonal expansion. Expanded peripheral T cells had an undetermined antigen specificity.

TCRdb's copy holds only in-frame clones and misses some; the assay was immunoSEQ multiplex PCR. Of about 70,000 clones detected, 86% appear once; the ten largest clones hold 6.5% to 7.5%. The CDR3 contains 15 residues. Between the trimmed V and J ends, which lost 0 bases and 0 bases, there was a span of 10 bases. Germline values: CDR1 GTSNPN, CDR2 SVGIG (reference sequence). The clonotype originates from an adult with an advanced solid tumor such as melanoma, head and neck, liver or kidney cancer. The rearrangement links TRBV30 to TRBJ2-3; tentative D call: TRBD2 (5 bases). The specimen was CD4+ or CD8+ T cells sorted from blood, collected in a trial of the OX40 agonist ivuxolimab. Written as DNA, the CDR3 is TGTGCCTGGAGTGTTGGGCGGACTAGCACAGATACGCAGTATTTT. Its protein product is CAWSVGRTSTDTQYF.